These T cell receptor beta chains were read from a single sample in a study of blood T cell repertoires in COVID-19. TCRdb's table, derived via immunoSEQ multiplex PCR, lists solely in-frame clones and lacks some. The sample records about 120,000 clones, approximately 80% being singletons. The sample consisted of peripheral blood. These receptors all come from a woman in her forties or fifties with acute or convalescent COVID-19. The CDR3 runs from the conserved cysteine through the conserved F or W. A D gene is named only where the DNA matches it firmly. Part of the rows lack a size; the others show once, few, many or a class for expanded clones.

>.|TRBJ2-5|TRBV7-2|.
TGTGCCAGCAGCTTTTACAGGGACGAAGAGACCCAGTACTTC
CASSFYRDEETQYF
>.|TRBJ1-5|TRBV9|.
TGTGCCAGCAGCCTAGCAGGCAGGAGCAATCAGCCCCAGCATTTT
CASSLAGRSNQPQHF
>.|TRBJ1-1|TRBV27|.
TGTGCCAGCAGTAGACTGGACATGATAGGCCTCCTCACTGAAGCTTTCTTT
CASSRLDMIGLLTEAFF
>.|TRBJ2-7|TRBV27|.
TGTGCCAGCAGCTTAAACCAGGGTATAGGGCAGTACTTC
CASSLNQGIGQYF
>once|TRBJ1-3|TRBV27|.
TGTGCCAGCCGCAGTTTTGGAGCTGGAAACACCATATATTTT
CASRSFGAGNTIYF
>once|TRBJ1-5|TRBV7-2|.
TGTGCCAGCAGCTTAGCGGGCGGCGGACTAGGGCCCCAGCATTTT
CASSLAGGGLGPQHF
>few|TRBJ2-3|TRBV9|TRBD1
TGTGCCAGCAGCTTCGGGACAGGGGGCACAGATACGCAGTATTTT
CASSFGTGGTDTQYF
>.|TRBJ2-1|TRBV16|TRBD2
TGTGCCAGCAGCTTCAGGGCTAGCGGGAGCAATGAGCAGTTCTTC
CASSFRASGSNEQFF
>.|TRBJ1-3|TRBV5-1|.
TGCGCCAGCAGCTTGGGGGCAGGGATGAGGGGAAACACCATATATTTT
CASSLGAGMRGNTIYF
>.|TRBJ1-1|TRBV27|TRBD1
TGTGCCAGCAACAGGGGCACTGAAGCTTTCTTT
CASNRGTEAFF
>few|TRBJ1-2|TRBV5-1|.
TGCGCCAGCAGCTTGGCTGGGACAAATTTTTATGGCTACACCTTC
CASSLAGTNFYGYTF
>.|TRBJ1-2|TRBV10-3|.
TGTGCCACCAGGTCGGGGGACGAAGGTGGCTACACCTTC
CATRSGDEGGYTF
>.|TRBJ1-5|TRBV5-1|.
TGCGCCAGCAGCCGAACAGGGAATCAGCCCCAGCATTTT
CASSRTGNQPQHF
>.|TRBJ2-4|TRBV3-1/TRBV3-2|.
TGTGCCAGCAGCCAGAATACAGGGTTTCAGTACTTC
CASSQNTGFQYF
>.|TRBJ2-5|TRBV7-3|TRBD1
TGTGCCAGCAGCGGACAGGGTGGGAAGACCCAGTACTTC
CASSGQGGKTQYF
>once|TRBJ2-7|TRBV5-1|TRBD2
TGCGCCAGCAGCTTCATTACTAGCGGGAGCCACGAGCAGTACTTC
CASSFITSGSHEQYF
>.|TRBJ1-2|TRBV27|.
TGTGCCAGCAGTCCTGACCGGACAGTAAAAATACAGTCCTATGGCTACACCTTC
CASSPDRTVKIQSYGYTF
>few|TRBJ1-2|TRBV10-3|.
TGTGCCATCAGTATTGAACCCGGTGATGGCTACACCTTC
CAISIEPGDGYTF
>.|TRBJ1-4|TRBV25-1|.
TGTGCCAGCAGTGTCGCGACAGCAACTAATGAAAAACTGTTTTTT
CASSVATATNEKLFF
>once|TRBJ2-7|TRBV2|TRBD1
TGTGCCAGCAGCGGGACAGCGTCCGAGCAGTACTTC
CASSGTASEQYF
>.|TRBJ2-1|TRBV5-4|.
TGTGCCAGCAGCTTGTCGGTCCAAAGCTCCTACAATGAGCAGTTCTTC
CASSLSVQSSYNEQFF
>.|TRBJ1-6|TRBV5-6|TRBD1
TGTGCCAGCAGCCACGACAGGGGGAGGTCACCCCTCCACTTT
CASSHDRGRSPLHF
>.|TRBJ1-6|TRBV5-8|TRBD1
TGTGCCAGCAGCTTATCGACAGGGGGCGCGAACGATTCACCCCTCCACTTT
CASSLSTGGANDSPLHF
>.|TRBJ2-2|TRBV6-5|TRBD2
TGTGCCAGCAACTTAGCGGGAGGATACACCGGGGAGCTGTTTTTT
CASNLAGGYTGELFF
>.|TRBJ2-3|TRBV5-5|TRBD2
TGTGCCAGCAGCTTTTTACTAGCGACTAGCACAGATACGCAGTATTTT
CASSFLLATSTDTQYF
>.|TRBJ1-2|TRBV15|TRBD1
TGTGCCACCAGCCGGGACAGGGTCGATGGCTACACCTTC
CATSRDRVDGYTF
>.|TRBJ1-6|TRBV7-9|TRBD1
TGTGCCACCCAGGGGGACGGTAATTCACCCCTCCACTTT
CATQGDGNSPLHF